This T cell receptor (beta chain) comes out of a study of cytomegalovirus exposure and HLA in healthy donors. 13 Jbeta primers and 60 Vbeta primers were used for the PCR. Here immunoSEQ multiplex PCR was the method, and the copy in TCRdb shows in-frame clones only, minus some. The sample shows about 200,000 clones, roughly 80% of them seen only once. The germline CDR1 and CDR2 sequences are SGHVS and FQNEAQ. V lost 1 base, J lost 6 bases, and 7 bases lay in between. The CDR3 contains 12 residues. The receptor's source is a middle-aged man in good health and CMV-seronegative. The sample was PBMCs. The chain links TRBV7-8 to TRBJ2-7; D remains ambiguous. The CDR3 spells CASSLGRSEQYF. CDR3 nucleotides: TGTGCCAGCAGCTTAGGCCGGAGCGAGCAGTACTTC.